The 23 T cell receptor beta chains below all came from one sample that was sequenced in a study of blood T cells in healthy people across ages. A second PCR, run for about 7 to 11 cycles, used a sample-barcoded 5' primer plus a J-beta primer mix. Via MiXCR, TCRdb re-called the 5' RACE reads, giving one row per CDR3 protein. The sample holds approximately 670,000 distinct CDR3 sequences, 40% to 45% seen once. Sample: blood. These receptor sequences come from a man at least 80 years old in good health.

This sequence joins TRBV12-3 or TRBV12-4 and TRBJ2-7; D is unclear. Deletions cut 0 bases from V and 7 bases from J, with 16 bases between. This CDR3 region has 15 residues. The DNA of the CDR3 is TGTGCCAGCAGTTTAGCGGCCCCATTAGGCAATGAGCAGTACTTC. Translated: CASSLAAPLGNEQYF.

CDR3 region: CASSYTQGADEKLFF. In DNA, the CDR3 is TGTGCCAGCAGTTACACACAGGGGGCAGATGAAAAACTGTTTTTT. V usage is TRBV6-5 and J usage is TRBJ1-4; 9 bases match TRBD1. The CDR3 runs to 15 residues. From germline, CDR1 is MNHEY and CDR2 SVGAGI. V was pared by 2 bases and J by 6 bases, with 4 bases of the junction left unmatched.

Many counts were recorded for this clonotype. The J gene is TRBJ1-2, the V gene TRBV7-9; 10 positions match TRBD1. J was trimmed by 2 bases and V by 8 bases; bases with no gene match: 20. This CDR3 has 19 residues. Germline assignment: CDR1 SEHNR and CDR2 FQNEAQ (reference sequence). CDR3 protein: CASGGRPGATGGENYGYTF. CDR3 bases: TGTGCCAGCGGTGGCCGACCGGGGGCGACAGGGGGCGAGAACTATGGCTACACCTTC.

This clonotype was observed a handful of times. CDR3 protein: CASSDGGLNQPQHF. CDR3 DNA sequence: TGTGCCAGCAGTGATGGAGGTCTCAATCAGCCCCAGCATTTT. The V gene is TRBV6-1, the J gene TRBJ1-5; D gene ambiguous. The germline CDR1 and CDR2 sequences are MNHNS and SASEGT. CDR3 size: 14 residues. Deletions cut 3 bases from V and 3 bases from J, with 9 bases between.

This clonotype was seen only a few times. The CDR3 bases are TGTGCCATCAAGGGTAGGACAGGGGCTTCAGATACGCAGTATTTT. This sequence encodes CAIKGRTGASDTQYF. The chain couples TRBV10-3 to TRBJ2-3, with TRBD1 matching over 9 bases. After removal of 7 bases from V and 4 bases from J, the junction contained 9 bases not matched to a gene. CDR3 length equals 15 residues. The germline gives CDR1 ENHRY, CDR2 SYGVKD.

The sample holds one count of this clonotype. The CDR3 region has the DNA TGTGCCAGCAGCTGGACTAGCGGGGCCTACAATGAGCAGTTCTTC. Protein product: CASSWTSGAYNEQFF. The chain links TRBV7-2 to TRBJ2-1, with TRBD2 matching 12 bases. CDR1 SGHTA and CDR2 FQGNSA come from the germline V gene. The J segment lost 2 bases and the V segment lost 4 bases, leaving 0 bases of the junction unmatched. The CDR3 contains 15 residues. Full variable domain (missing parts from reference TRBV7-2 and TRBJ2-1): GAGVSQSPSNKVTEKGKDVELRCDPISGHTALYWYRQSLGQGLEFLIYFQGNSAPDKSGLPSDRFSAERTGGSVSTLTIQRTQQEDSAVYLCASSWTSGAYNEQFFGPGTRLTVL.

This clonotype was counted ten times or more. This chain joins TRBV7-9 and TRBJ2-3; TRBD1 agrees at 10 bases. V was clipped by 2 bases and J by 3 bases; unmatched bases: 5. The CDR3 loop spans 16 amino acids. Germline CDR1 and CDR2: SEHNR and FQNEAQ (reference sequence). The CDR3 loop reads CASSLPPGQGTDTQYF. The CDR3 nucleotides are TGTGCCAGCAGCTTACCCCCGGGACAGGGGACAGATACGCAGTATTTT. The entire variable domain, with the rest obtained from reference TRBV7-9 and TRBJ2-3, is as follows: DTGVSQNPRHKITKRGQNVTFRCDPISEHNRLYWYRQTLGQGPEFLTYFQNEAQLEKSRLLSDRFSAERPKGSFSTLEIQRTEQGDSAMYLCASSLPPGQGTDTQYFGPGTRLTVL.

This clonotype occurred once. The chain recombines TRBV20-1 with TRBJ1-4; weak D call: TRBD1 (6 bases). Germline V gene lookup returns CDR1 DFQATT and CDR2 SNEGSKA (reference sequence). The V end was cut by 6 bases, the J end by 4 bases, with 15 bases between. The CDR3 is 14 amino acids. For the CDR3, the DNA is TGCAGTGCCGCGTCGGGCAGGGGTAATGAAAAACTGTTTTTT. As protein: CSAASGRGNEKLFF.

This clonotype came up many times. This chain uses TRBV7-2 with TRBJ2-7, with D perhaps matching TRBD1 (5 bases). The germline V gene has CDR1 SGHTA and CDR2 FQGNSA. This CDR3 is 13 amino acids long. V was shortened by 2 bases and J by 1 base, with 6 bases between the two germline ends. The CDR3, as DNA: TGTGCCAGCAGCTTAAGACAGTCCTACGAGCAGTACTTC. It yields the protein CASSLRQSYEQYF.

The table lists this clonotype with a few counts. V and J are TRBV7-2 and TRBJ2-3; 9 nucleotides match TRBD1. There are 16 residues in the CDR3. Germline V gene data show CDR1 as SGHTA and CDR2 as FQGNSA. Trimming removed 5 bases from V and 3 bases from J; junction bases left unmatched: 9. The CDR3 nucleotides read TGTGCCAGCAGCACTCACAGGGGGCGCGGGACAGATACGCAGTATTTT. Amino acids: CASSTHRGRGTDTQYF.

V usage is TRBV10-2 and J usage is TRBJ1-1; D gene ambiguous. Germline CDR1 WSHSY, CDR2 SAAADI. The CDR3 loop spans 13 amino acids. Trimming removed 3 bases from V and 4 bases from J, with 9 bases in between. The CDR3 region has the DNA TGCGCCAGCAGTGACCTCCCCGGCACTGAAGCTTTCTTT. Translation: CASSDLPGTEAFF.

The genes are TRBV7-2 and TRBJ2-5, with D tentatively TRBD2 (7 bases). Matching the DNA end better, TRBJ2-1 makes the J call doubtful. CDR1 and CDR2 (germline): SGHTA, FQGNSA. The CDR3 contains 16 residues. The CDR3 region has the DNA TGTGCCAGCAGCTTAGCTTCCGGCGGGGGCCAAGAGACCCAGTTCTTC. The encoded protein is CASSLASGGGQETQFF.

The genes are TRBV2 and TRBJ2-7; 10 bases align to TRBD1. The CDR3 is 16 amino acids. Unmatched junction bases numbered 12, after V lost 4 bases and J lost 6 bases. Germline V gene data show CDR1 as SNHLY and CDR2 as FYNNEI. CDR3 in amino acids: CASSGTSGTGACEQYF. The CDR3 DNA follows: TGTGCCAGCAGTGGGACCTCCGGGACAGGGGCCTGCGAGCAGTACTTC. Complete variable domain (other parts from reference TRBV2 and TRBJ2-7): EPEVTQTPSHQVTQMGQEVILRCVPISNHLYFYWYRQILGQKVEFLVSFYNNEISEKSEIFDDQFSVERPDGSNFTLKIRSTKLEDSAMYFCASSGTSGTGACEQYFGPGTRLTVT.

This chain connects TRBV20-1 to TRBJ2-1; the D call may be TRBD1 or TRBD2 (7 bases each). The J call may be in error: the DNA end matches TRBJ2-7 better. This CDR3 contains 13 residues. Per the germline V gene, CDR1 is DFQATT and CDR2 is SNEGSKA (reference sequence). CDR3 region: CSARGGGQNEQYF. CDR3 coding DNA: TGCAGTGCTAGAGGCGGGGGACAGAACGAGCAGTACTTC.

This clonotype occurred a few times. The chain couples TRBV4-2 to TRBJ1-1, with 9 bases fitting TRBD1. Unmatched junction bases numbered 6, after V lost 1 base and J lost 0 bases. Looked up from germline, CDR1 is LGHNA and CDR2 is YNFKEQ. This CDR3 has 17 amino acids. CDR3 nucleotide sequence: TGTGCCAGCAGCCAAGCGGACAGGGGCGCGGTGAACACTGAAGCTTTCTTT. This sequence encodes CASSQADRGAVNTEAFF.

This clonotype has a handful of counts. CDR3 DNA: TGTGCCAGCTCCCTCAGGCAACCGAATGAAAAACTGTTTTTT. Its translation is CASSLRQPNEKLFF. This rearrangement joins TRBV18 to TRBJ1-4; D call uncertain. CDR1 and CDR2 (germline): KGHSH, LQKENI. Trimming pared 6 bases from V and 5 bases from J, leaving 13 bases between. The CDR3 length is 14 residues.

V is TRBV6-2 or TRBV6-3 and J is TRBJ1-1; D is undetermined. CDR3 length equals 13 residues. Trimming removed 6 bases from V and 1 base from J, with 9 bases in between. Germline values: CDR1 MNHEY, CDR2 SVGEGT. The DNA of the CDR3 is TGTGCCAGCAGATGGGAGGAGAACACTGAAGCTTTCTTT. Encoded protein: CASRWEENTEAFF.

This clonotype was counted only a few times. The chain joins TRBV12-3 or TRBV12-4 to TRBJ2-7; TRBD1 agrees at 8 bases. CDR3 length equals 14 residues. V shed 3 bases, J shed 4 bases, and the junction held 5 bases outside the gene matches. The CDR3 loop is CASSLNRGIYEQYF. In nucleotides, the CDR3 is TGTGCCAGCAGTTTGAACAGGGGGATTTACGAGCAGTACTTC.

This clonotype was detected ten times or more. V gene TRBV6-2 or TRBV6-3 combines with J gene TRBJ1-2; 8 nucleotides match TRBD1. V lost 6 bases to trimming and J lost 6 bases; unmatched junction nucleotides: 15. CDR3 length: 16 residues. Germline loops: CDR1 MNHEY, CDR2 SVGEGT. Here the CDR3 reads CASSQPGQEGGHGYTF. The CDR3 coding sequence is TGTGCCAGCAGCCAACCGGGACAGGAAGGTGGACATGGCTACACCTTC.

Remarks on this clonotype: It may be a read error: a sequence one base away is much more abundant. The chain employs TRBV6-2 or TRBV6-3 and TRBJ2-5; tentatively, D is TRBD1 or TRBD2 (5 bases each). Germline V CDR1 and CDR2: MNHEY, SVGEGT. The CDR3 is 13 residues long. The CDR3 bases are TGTGTCAGCACCACCGGGGCGTCGGAGACCCAGTACTTC. Amino acid sequence: CVSTTGASETQYF.

The gene calls are TRBV6-2 or TRBV6-3 and TRBJ2-4; D might be TRBD1 or TRBD2, each matching 5 bases. The CDR3 is made up of 11 amino acids. Per germline, CDR1 MNHEY and CDR2 SVGEGT. Trimming cost V 8 bases and J 13 bases, with 15 bases left between them. CDR3 sequence (DNA): TGTGCCAGCTCTTCGGGGCCGGGCCAGTACTTC. Protein sequence: CASSSGPGQYF.

The chain uses TRBV6-5 and TRBJ1-6; 7 bases map to TRBD1. Per the germline V gene, CDR1 is MNHEY and CDR2 is SVGAGI. V was pared by 6 bases and J by 3 bases, with 5 bases of the junction left unmatched. The CDR3 is made up of 15 amino acids. This CDR3 reads CASRPQGNYNSPLHF. DNA for the CDR3: TGTGCCAGCAGACCACAGGGGAACTATAATTCACCCCTCCACTTT.

This CDR3 is CSASPGVRNEQFF. CDR3 DNA sequence: TGCAGTGCTAGTCCGGGAGTTCGCAATGAGCAGTTCTTC. The rearrangement links TRBV20-1 to TRBJ2-1, with D perhaps matching TRBD2 (6 bases). CDR1 is DFQATT and CDR2 is SNEGSKA in the germline V gene (reference sequence). CDR3 length equals 13 residues. V dropped 3 bases and J dropped 6 bases, with 12 bases sitting between them.